This TCR beta chain was captured in a study of T cell responses to AZD1222 COVID-19 vaccine. This CDR3 contains 15 residues. Trimming removed 7 bases at V and 0 bases at J, with 13 bases between. Germline lookup yields CDR1 SNHLY and CDR2 FYNNEI. Produced via immunoSEQ multiplex PCR; TCRdb's table is partial and in-frame only. This table holds 150,000 to 180,000 clones, approximately 90% found once. This sequence originates from an adult in good health. The chain recombines TRBV2 with TRBJ1-5; D remains ambiguous. The sample was peripheral blood, taken on day 0 of AZD1222 vaccination. The DNA of the CDR3 is TGTGCCAGCAAGCTGGGAACCTATAGCAATCAGCCCCAGCATTTT. Its translation: CASKLGTYSNQPQHF.